This T cell receptor beta chain comes out of a study of shared clonotypes between healthy human individuals. A word on this clone: What it binds is unknown.

The V end lost 2 bases, the J end lost 9 bases, and 14 bases lay between the germline ends. Per germline, CDR1 SGHTA and CDR2 FQGTGA. CDR3 length: 15 amino acids. Some 27,000 T cell genomes, or roughly 200 ng DNA, went into the sorted-subset replicate PCRs. Original processing notes: Because ImmunoSEQ provided only junction sequences with no quality scores, the filtering differed. Here immunoSEQ multiplex PCR was the method, and the copy in TCRdb shows in-frame clones only, minus some. That table supplies the V and J calls and clone size; D and trimming were determined from the DNA. Of approximately 180,000 clones listed, approximately 95% are singletons. Overall study findings and caveats: A handful of donors showed sharing of approximately 4.7% of naive CD4 clonotypes.

The J gene is TRBJ1-6, the V gene TRBV7-3; perhaps TRBD1 as D (6 bases). The sequence came from a woman aged 25 to 39 in good health. The sample consisted of naive CD4+ T cells sorted from blood. Subset here: CD45RA+ positively selected. The CDR3 sequence: CASSLLGGNSSPLHF. The DNA for the CDR3 is TGTGCCAGCAGCTTACTAGGGGGAAATTCTTCACCCCTCCACTTT.